This paragraph reports one T cell receptor beta chain. This sample was included in a study of sequential checkpoint blockade in melanoma. As to treatment: randomized to nivolumab then ipilimumab (arm A) or the reverse (arm B). None of the patients previously received DNA-damaging chemotherapy. Live CD3+CD8+ CD19− CD56− cells were sorted from PBMCs. The V segment lost 2 bases and the J segment 0 bases; nucleotides outside the gene matches: 7. CDR1 and CDR2 from the germline V gene are LGHNA and YNFKEQ. The CDR3 totals 17 residues. The protocol was immunoSEQ multiplex PCR, while the TCRdb copy is restricted to in-frame clones and leaves out a portion. The data hold about 9,100 clones, with around three fifths observed a single time.

The rearrangement uses TRBV4-2 and TRBJ2-4, with 7 bases identical to TRBD2. This receptor was identified in a human donor with melanoma. The specimen comprised CD8+ T cells sorted from blood (inferred from file names), sampled from a patient given nivolumab and ipilimumab in sequence. The CDR3 sequence: CASSQILSGLAKNIQYF. DNA of the CDR3: TGTGCCAGCAGCCAAATCCTTAGCGGGTTAGCCAAAAACATTCAGTACTTC.